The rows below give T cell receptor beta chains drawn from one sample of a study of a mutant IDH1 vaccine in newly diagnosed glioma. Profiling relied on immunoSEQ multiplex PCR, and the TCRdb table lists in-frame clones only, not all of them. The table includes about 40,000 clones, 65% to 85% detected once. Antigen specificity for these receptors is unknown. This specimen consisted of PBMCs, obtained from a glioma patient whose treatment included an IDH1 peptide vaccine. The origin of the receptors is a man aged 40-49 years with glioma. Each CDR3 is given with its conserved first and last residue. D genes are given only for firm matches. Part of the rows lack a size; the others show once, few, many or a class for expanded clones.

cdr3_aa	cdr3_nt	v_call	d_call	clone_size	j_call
CASASSYEQYF	TGTGCCAGCGCCAGCTCCTACGAGCAGTACTTC	TRBV6-1	-	-	TRBJ2-7
CASSLALLAGADEQFF	TGCGCCAGCAGCTTGGCCTTGCTAGCGGGAGCCGATGAGCAGTTCTTC	TRBV5-1	TRBD2	-	TRBJ2-1
CATNSGTGNYEQYF	TGTGCCACAAACTCCGGGACAGGGAACTACGAGCAGTACTTC	TRBV6-6	TRBD1	-	TRBJ2-7
CSVDARGTETQYF	TGCAGCGTTGATGCCAGGGGGACAGAGACCCAGTACTTC	TRBV29-1	TRBD1	-	TRBJ2-5
CASSRAWVRALTYEQYF	TGTGCCAGCAGCCGTGCGTGGGTGAGGGCCCTTACCTACGAGCAGTACTTC	TRBV5-6	-	-	TRBJ2-7
CSATSERTYEQYF	TGCAGCGCTACTAGCGAAAGGACCTACGAGCAGTACTTC	TRBV29-1	TRBD2	-	TRBJ2-7
CASSRDRVEPQHF	TGTGCCAGCAGCAGGGACAGGGTAGAGCCCCAGCATTTT	TRBV6-5	TRBD1	-	TRBJ1-5
CASSTQRDSYYGYTF	TGTGCCAGCAGCACCCAACGGGACAGCTACTATGGCTACACCTTC	TRBV7-2	TRBD1	-	TRBJ1-2
CASSYSRREGRYEQYF	TGTGCCAGCAGTTACTCGAGGCGGGAGGGCCGTTACGAGCAGTACTTC	TRBV6-5	TRBD2	-	TRBJ2-7
CASSQDSGTESYEQYF	TGCGCCAGCAGCCAAGATAGCGGGACAGAGTCCTACGAGCAGTACTTC	TRBV4-3	-	-	TRBJ2-7
CASSSTTSGDNEQFF	TGTGCCAGCAGTTCCACGACTAGCGGAGACAATGAGCAGTTCTTC	TRBV6-5	TRBD2	-	TRBJ2-1
CAISAAGAYEQYF	TGTGCCATCAGTGCGGCAGGAGCCTACGAGCAGTACTTC	TRBV10-3	-	few	TRBJ2-7
CSVARLAEGGGELFF	TGCAGCGTAGCCAGACTAGCGGAGGGGGGAGGGGAGCTGTTTTTT	TRBV29-1	TRBD2	-	TRBJ2-2
CASSLQQGATGELFF	TGTGCCAGCAGCTTACAGCAGGGGGCAACCGGGGAGCTGTTTTTT	TRBV7-2	TRBD1	-	TRBJ2-2
CASSERVLKTEAFF	TGTGCCAGCAGTGAAAGGGTCCTTAAGACTGAAGCTTTCTTT	TRBV2	-	few	TRBJ1-1
CASSLARGRGANVLTF	TGTGCCAGCAGCTTAGCTAGGGGTAGGGGGGCCAACGTCCTGACTTTC	TRBV7-8	-	-	TRBJ2-6
CASRGLAQETQYF	TGTGCCAGCCGGGGACTAGCCCAAGAGACCCAGTACTTC	TRBV7-2	TRBD2	-	TRBJ2-5
CASREPGSYEQYF	TGTGCCAGCAGGGAGCCGGGTAGCTACGAGCAGTACTTC	TRBV7-2	-	-	TRBJ2-7